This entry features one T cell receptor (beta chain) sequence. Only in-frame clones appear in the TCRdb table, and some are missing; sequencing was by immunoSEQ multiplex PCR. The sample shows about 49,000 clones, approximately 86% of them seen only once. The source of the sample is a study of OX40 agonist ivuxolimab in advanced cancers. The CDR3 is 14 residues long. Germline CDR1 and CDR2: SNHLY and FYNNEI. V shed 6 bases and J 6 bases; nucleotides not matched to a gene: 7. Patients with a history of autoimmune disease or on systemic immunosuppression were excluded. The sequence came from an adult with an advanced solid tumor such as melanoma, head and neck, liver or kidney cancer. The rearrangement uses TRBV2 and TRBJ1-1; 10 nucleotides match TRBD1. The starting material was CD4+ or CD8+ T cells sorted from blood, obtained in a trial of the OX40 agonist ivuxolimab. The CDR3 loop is CASRQTGGFSEAFF. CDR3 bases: TGTGCCAGCAGGCAGACAGGGGGCTTTTCTGAAGCTTTCTTT.